Sequencing of this T cell receptor (beta chain) was carried out in a study of regulatory T cells in long-lasting Graves disease. In the study overall: By definition, persistent Graves' disease involved antithyroid drugs for over 5 years alongside positive TSH receptor antibodies. The study, taken as a whole, reports: It is possible that accuracy was reduced by the small size of the sample. Persistent cases favored TRBV28, TRBJ1-2 and TRBJ2-5.

Regarding this clonotype: What it binds is unknown.

Building of the TCR beta libraries involved iRepertoire HTBI primers and Arm-PCR of CDR3 regions. TCRdb itself ran the multiplex PCR reads through MiXCR, one entry per CDR3 protein. The profile shows 250,000 to 300,000 distinct CDR3 sequences, 20% to 25% of them singletons. Time point reported: persistent/refractory GD, antithyroid drugs over 5 years with positive TRAb. The TCR library was made from RNA that had been extracted from PBMCs in TRIzol. The patient group derived from an endocrinology department in Xi'an, China. This CDR3 region has 14 residues. The germline CDR1 and CDR2 sequences are DFQATT and SNEGSKA (reference sequence). V was pared by 2 bases and J by 10 bases, with 15 bases between.

This specimen consisted of peripheral blood mononuclear cells (PBMCs), obtained when the disease was refractory, from a patient treated with antithyroid drugs. This sequence originates from a female donor with Graves disease. The chain is built from TRBV20-1 and TRBJ1-6; no firm D call. The CDR3 DNA reads TGCAGTGCTAGATCCGGACTTCCCCACTCACCCCTCCACTTT. It codes for CSARSGLPHSPLHF.